The 8 T cell receptor beta chains below come from one sample, sequenced in a study of regulatory T cells in long-lasting Graves disease. Libraries of TCR beta came from iRepertoire HTBI primers plus Arm-PCR of CDR3 regions. TCRdb independently ran MiXCR on the multiplex PCR reads; one entry per CDR3 protein. The table has over 350,000 distinct CDR3 sequences, 20% seen once. Time point described: persistent/refractory GD, antithyroid drugs over 5 years with positive TRAb. RNA from PBMCs was the source of the TCR library. The sample in question was peripheral blood mononuclear cells (PBMCs), obtained when the disease was refractory, from a patient treated with antithyroid drugs. These receptors all come from a female donor with Graves disease.

The genes are TRBV27 and TRBJ1-5, with no clear D. Germline V gene lookup returns CDR1 MNHEY and CDR2 SMNVEV (reference sequence). The CDR3 covers 13 residues. The V and J ends lost 4 bases and 4 bases respectively, with 8 bases between them. This CDR3 is CASSWSYNQPQHF. As DNA, the CDR3 is TGTGCCAGCAGTTGGAGCTATAATCAGCCCCAGCATTTT.

The gene calls are TRBV3-1 and TRBJ2-2; D is unclear. This CDR3 is built from 13 residues. Between the trimmed V and J ends, which lost 4 bases and 5 bases, there was a span of 8 bases. The germline V gene encodes CDR1 LGHDT and CDR2 YNNKEL (reference sequence). The DNA of the CDR3 is TGTGCCAGCAGCCCCTACATGACCGGGGAGCTGTTTTTT. Translated: CASSPYMTGELFF. The full variable domain, with the rest looked up from reference TRBV3-1 and TRBJ2-2, is DTAVSQTPKYLVTQMGNDKSIKCEQNLGHDTMYWYKQDSKKFLKIMFSYNNKELIINETVPNRFSPKSPDKAHLNLHINSLELGDSAVYFCASSPYMTGELFFGEGSRLTVL.

The rearrangement joins TRBV7-6 to TRBJ2-5; D ambiguous. Germline lookup yields CDR1 SGHVS and CDR2 FNYEAQ. The CDR3 consists of 13 residues. V was pared by 4 bases and J by 4 bases, with 10 bases between. The CDR3 protein is CASSSTPPETQYF. The CDR3 nucleotides read TGTGCCAGCAGCTCTACCCCCCCAGAGACCCAGTACTTC.

This clonotype was recorded many times. The chain recombines TRBV7-2 with TRBJ2-5; D unresolved. This CDR3 region has 14 residues. The V gene lost 5 bases and the J gene lost 3 bases, with 13 bases spanning the gap. The germline CDR1 and CDR2 sequences are SGHTA and FQGNSA. The CDR3 is CASSRAVTKETQYF. CDR3 bases: TGTGCCAGCAGCCGGGCGGTTACCAAAGAGACCCAGTACTTC.

This clonotype was recorded a few times. CDR3 protein: CASSLGVTVGSSVGQYF. The CDR3 DNA sequence: TGTGCCAGCAGCTTAGGCGTCACCGTAGGATCTAGCGTGGGGCAGTACTTC. The chain joins TRBV7-2 to TRBJ2-7; D is possibly TRBD2 (6 bases). The CDR3 is 17 residues long. The V gene lost 1 base and the J gene lost 9 bases, with 25 bases spanning the gap. The germline gives CDR1 SGHTA, CDR2 FQGNSA.

This clonotype was detected ten times or more. This rearrangement joins TRBV2 to TRBJ2-7; possibly TRBD1 or TRBD2 for D (5 bases each). CDR1 and CDR2 from the germline V gene are SNHLY and FYNNEI. Between the trimmed V and J ends, which lost 7 bases and 2 bases, there was a span of 12 bases. The CDR3 runs to 13 residues. CDR3 protein: CASISGTAYEQYF. In DNA, the CDR3 is TGTGCCAGCATCTCCGGGACGGCCTACGAGCAGTACTTC.

This chain uses TRBV12-3 or TRBV12-4 with TRBJ2-3; D is unclear. V lost 5 bases and J lost 4, with 16 bases in between. This CDR3 contains 15 residues. The CDR3, as DNA: TGTGCCAGCAGTGATCCAAGCCACGGCCCAGATACGCAGTATTTT. It specifies CASSDPSHGPDTQYF.

This clonotype was seen at least ten times. The CDR3 coding sequence is TGCAGTGCGGGGGACGCCGGGCCCGTAGTACCCCTCCACTTT. It yields the protein CSAGDAGPVVPLHF. The chain couples TRBV20-1 to TRBJ1-6; D might be TRBD1 (5 bases). CDR3 length: 14 amino acids. Germline-derived CDR1 and CDR2 are DFQATT and SNEGSKA (reference sequence). V lost 6 bases, J lost 12 bases, and 21 bases lay in between.